This TCR beta chain was sequenced for a study of blood T cell repertoires in COVID-19. Across the whole study: Samples came from the United States, Italy and Spain, spanning acute and convalescent COVID-19. PBMCs, B-cell-depleted T cells, or T cells were the source of the cDNA or gDNA that made up the material.

Remarks on this clone: The same CDR3 arises from other DNA sequences in this sample as well.

CDR1 and CDR2 from the germline V gene are MGHDK and SYGVNS. V shed 4 bases and J shed 1 base, with 5 bases lying between them. The CDR3 has 13 amino acids. As processed by the authors: Quantification of nucleated cells was approximated via reference gene primer amplification. The method was immunoSEQ multiplex PCR; TCRdb's version includes in-frame clones alone and lacks a portion of them. V and J calls and clone size are those listed in that table; D and trimming were worked out from the DNA. The data contain about 80,000 clones, around 83% of them singletons. The sequencing input was peripheral blood. The chain links TRBV25-1 to TRBJ1-5; perhaps TRBD1 as D (5 bases). The clonotype comes from a woman aged 70-85 years with acute or convalescent COVID-19. CDR3 amino acids: CASSAGSNQPQHF. CDR3 DNA: TGTGCCAGCAGTGCAGGGAGCAATCAGCCCCAGCATTTT.